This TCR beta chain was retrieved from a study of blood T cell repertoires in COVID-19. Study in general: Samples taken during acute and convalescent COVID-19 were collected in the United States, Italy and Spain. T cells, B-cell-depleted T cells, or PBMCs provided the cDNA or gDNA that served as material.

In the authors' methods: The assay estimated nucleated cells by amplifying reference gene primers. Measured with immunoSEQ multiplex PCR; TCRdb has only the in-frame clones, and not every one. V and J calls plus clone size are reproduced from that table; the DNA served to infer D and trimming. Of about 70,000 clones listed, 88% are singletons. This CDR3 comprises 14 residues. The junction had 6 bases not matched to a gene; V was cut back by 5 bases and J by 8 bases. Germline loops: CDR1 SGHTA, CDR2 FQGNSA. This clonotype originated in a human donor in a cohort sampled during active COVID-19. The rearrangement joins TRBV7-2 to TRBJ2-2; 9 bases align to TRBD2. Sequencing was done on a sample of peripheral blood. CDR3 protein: CASSPIAGAGELFF. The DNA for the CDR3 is TGTGCCAGCAGCCCAATAGCGGGAGCTGGGGAGCTGTTTTTT. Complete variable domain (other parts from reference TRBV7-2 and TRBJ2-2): GAGVSQSPSNKVTEKGKDVELRCDPISGHTALYWYRQSLGQGLEFLIYFQGNSAPDKSGLPSDRFSAERTGGSVSTLTIQRTQQEDSAVYLCASSPIAGAGELFFGEGSRLTVL.